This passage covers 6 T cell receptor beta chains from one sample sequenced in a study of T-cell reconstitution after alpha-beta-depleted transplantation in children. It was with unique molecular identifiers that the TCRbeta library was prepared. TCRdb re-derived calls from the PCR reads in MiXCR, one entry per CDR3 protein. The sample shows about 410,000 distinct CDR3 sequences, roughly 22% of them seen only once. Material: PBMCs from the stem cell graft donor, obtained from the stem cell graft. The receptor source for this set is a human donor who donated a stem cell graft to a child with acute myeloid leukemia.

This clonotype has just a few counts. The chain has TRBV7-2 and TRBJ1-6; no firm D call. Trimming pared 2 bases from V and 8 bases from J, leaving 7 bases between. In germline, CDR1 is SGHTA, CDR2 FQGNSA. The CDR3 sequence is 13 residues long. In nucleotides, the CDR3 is TGTGCCAGCAGCTTATCTCGGGATTCACCCCTCCACTTT. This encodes CASSLSRDSPLHF. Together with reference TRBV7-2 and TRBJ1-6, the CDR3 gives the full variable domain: GAGVSQSPSNKVTEKGKDVELRCDPISGHTALYWYRQSLGQGLEFLIYFQGNSAPDKSGLPSDRFSAERTGGSVSTLTIQRTQQEDSAVYLCASSLSRDSPLHFGNGTRLTVT.

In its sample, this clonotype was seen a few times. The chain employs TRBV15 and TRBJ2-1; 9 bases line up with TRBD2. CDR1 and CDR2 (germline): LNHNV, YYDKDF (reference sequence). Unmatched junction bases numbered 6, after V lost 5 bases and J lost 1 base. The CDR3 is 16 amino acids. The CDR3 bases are TGTGCCACCAGCGTTTCGACTAGCGGATCCTACAATGAGCAGTTCTTC. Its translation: CATSVSTSGSYNEQFF.

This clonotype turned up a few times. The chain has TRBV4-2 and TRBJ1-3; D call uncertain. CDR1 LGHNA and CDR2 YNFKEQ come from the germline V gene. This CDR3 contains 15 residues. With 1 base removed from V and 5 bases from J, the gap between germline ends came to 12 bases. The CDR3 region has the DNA TGTGCCAGCAGCCAAGGACACAAAGACCGAAACACCATATATTTT. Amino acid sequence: CASSQGHKDRNTIYF.

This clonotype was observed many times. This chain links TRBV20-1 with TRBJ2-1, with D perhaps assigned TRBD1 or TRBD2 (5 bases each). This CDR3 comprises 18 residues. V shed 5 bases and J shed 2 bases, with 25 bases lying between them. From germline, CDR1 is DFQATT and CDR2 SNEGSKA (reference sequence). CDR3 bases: TGCAGTGCTCCATGGTCCGGGACGGTAGGAAAGGCCTACAATGAGCAGTTCTTC. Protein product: CSAPWSGTVGKAYNEQFF.

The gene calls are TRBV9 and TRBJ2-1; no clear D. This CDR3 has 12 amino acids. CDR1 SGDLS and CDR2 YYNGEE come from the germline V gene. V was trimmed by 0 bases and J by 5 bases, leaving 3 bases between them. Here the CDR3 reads CASSVAHNEQFF. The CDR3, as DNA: TGTGCCAGCAGCGTAGCACACAATGAGCAGTTCTTC.

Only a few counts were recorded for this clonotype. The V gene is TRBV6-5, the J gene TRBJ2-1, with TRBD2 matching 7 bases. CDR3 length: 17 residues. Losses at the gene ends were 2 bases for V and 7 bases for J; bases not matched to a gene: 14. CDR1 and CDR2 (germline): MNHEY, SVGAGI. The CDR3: CASSYPPGGGRGNEQFF. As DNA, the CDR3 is TGTGCCAGCAGTTACCCTCCCGGCGGCGGGAGAGGAAATGAGCAGTTCTTC.